This TCR beta chain was found in a study of identical twins. Whole-study findings and limits: Out-of-frame TCR alpha sharing in monozygotic twins exceeded recombination model predictions. Zero-insertion analyses might be partly confounded by invariant T cells like MAIT and iNKT. Where beta out-of-frame sequences were concerned, excess twin sharing was weaker.

In the case of this clonotype: The antigen is not known.

TCRdb called the 5' RACE reads again in MiXCR, with one record for every CDR3 protein. The sample shows 1,800,000 or so distinct CDR3 sequences, less than 35% of them seen only once. This CDR3 is built from 16 residues. V shed 8 bases and J shed 4 bases, with 24 bases lying between them. Germline V gene data show CDR1 as DFQATT and CDR2 as SNEGSKA (reference sequence). The chain combines TRBV20-1 with TRBJ2-1; TRBD1 is a possible D gene (6 bases). Sequencing input: cord blood. The sequence was collected from a newborn girl in good health. In DNA, the CDR3 is TGCAGTTCCTACCCGACAGGCGCCGACTGGTACAATGAGCAGTTCTTC. Protein: CSSYPTGADWYNEQFF.